This TCR beta chain emerged from a study of cytomegalovirus exposure and HLA in healthy donors. The CDR3 has 17 residues. V lost 5 bases and J lost 0, with 15 bases in between. The germline V gene has CDR1 SGHRS and CDR2 YFSETQ. The study ran its PCR with 60 Vbeta and 13 Jbeta primers. TCRdb's table, derived via immunoSEQ multiplex PCR, lists solely in-frame clones and lacks some. The sample has approximately 100,000 clones, approximately 72% seen once. This receptor was taken from a male donor in good health and CMV-seropositive. Sample: PBMCs. The gene calls are TRBV5-1 and TRBJ2-6, with TRBD1 as a possible D gene (6 bases). The CDR3 coding sequence is TGCGCCAGCAGTCCCACCGGGACAACCTCTGGGGCCAACGTCCTGACTTTC. Encoded protein: CASSPTGTTSGANVLTF.